The rows below give T cell receptor beta chains drawn from one sample of a study of regulatory T cells in long-lasting Graves disease. One entry per CDR3 protein, called by TCRdb with MiXCR from the multiplex PCR reads. The sample lists approximately 300,000 distinct CDR3 sequences; 18% were seen once. The source was peripheral blood mononuclear cells (PBMCs), collected at new diagnosis, from a patient treated with antithyroid drugs. These receptor sequences come from a female donor with Graves disease. Each CDR3 is given with its conserved first and last residue. Fields, in order: clone size, J gene, D gene, V gene, CDR3 DNA, CDR3 protein. The D gene is left open where the match is weak. Size values are once, few and many counts, or a class for expanded clones, and some rows have none.

few,TRBJ2-6,TRBD1,TRBV6-1,TGTGCCAGCAGCGAAGACAGGGCGTACTCTGGGGCCAACGTCCTGACTTTC,CASSEDRAYSGANVLTF
-,TRBJ1-5,TRBD1,TRBV6-2/TRBV6-3,TGTGCCAGCACCCGGACAGGGGGCGGCAATCAGCCCCAGCATTTT,CASTRTGGGNQPQHF
many,TRBJ2-7,-,TRBV5-4,TGTGCCAGCAGCTTGGAGTCCATAGCGGCCCGGACGGGGGAGCAGTACTTC,CASSLESIAARTGEQYF
many,TRBJ2-1,TRBD2,TRBV4-2,TGTGCCAGCAGCCATAGCGGGAGGTACTCCTACAATGAGCAGTTCTTC,CASSHSGRYSYNEQFF
few,TRBJ2-7,-,TRBV29-1,TGCAGCGTTGACGAGGGACCCCACGAGCAGTACTTC,CSVDEGPHEQYF
once,TRBJ1-1,-,TRBV28,TGTGCCAGCAGCAATCTGGCCCTCTGGCAGAACACTGAAGCTTTCTTT,CASSNLALWQNTEAFF
many,TRBJ2-7,-,TRBV14,TGTGCCAGCAGCCAAGATAAAGCGATTGCCTACGAGCAGTACTTC,CASSQDKAIAYEQYF
many,TRBJ2-3,-,TRBV3-1,TGTGCCAGCAGCCAACTCACAGATACGCAGTATTTT,CASSQLTDTQYF
many,TRBJ2-3,TRBD2,TRBV24-1,TGTGCCACCAGTGATCCTAGCGGGAGGGCCACAGATACGCAGTATTTT,CATSDPSGRATDTQYF
many,TRBJ1-4,-,TRBV7-8,TGTGCCAGCAGCTTTTCGGTTTGGGAAAGTGAAAAACTGTTTTTT,CASSFSVWESEKLFF
-,TRBJ2-7,TRBD1,TRBV28,TGTGCCACTTCGGACAGGGCCTCCTACGAGCAGTACTTC,CATSDRASYEQYF
many,TRBJ2-1,TRBD2,TRBV6-2/TRBV6-3,TGTGCCAGCAGTTACTCTCGCGGGAGAAGGGATGAGCAGTTCTTC,CASSYSRGRRDEQFF
many,TRBJ2-1,-,TRBV7-9,TGTGCCAGCAGCGCCCTGGGAACATACAATGAGCAGTTCTTC,CASSALGTYNEQFF
-,TRBJ1-4,-,TRBV7-2,TGTGCCAGCAGCCAGGACACTTACACAACTAATGAAAAACTGTTTTTT,CASSQDTYTTNEKLFF
once,TRBJ2-5,TRBD2,TRBV20-1,TGCAGTGCTAGAGATAGGCGCCAGGCAGCGGGAGGACGAGAGACCCAGTACTTC,CSARDRRQAAGGRETQYF
many,TRBJ2-3,TRBD2,TRBV28,TGTGCCAGCAAGGGATGGACTAGCGGTCAAGGCACAGATACGCAGTATTTT,CASKGWTSGQGTDTQYF
many,TRBJ2-1,TRBD2,TRBV11-2,TGTGCCAGCAGCTCGAGACTAGCGGGAGCGGTTGAGCAGTTCTTC,CASSSRLAGAVEQFF
-,TRBJ2-1,TRBD2,TRBV7-8,TGTGCCAGCAGTGAAGCGGACGGACTAGCGGGGGACTACAATGAGCAGTTCTTC,CASSEADGLAGDYNEQFF
many,TRBJ2-4,TRBD2,TRBV28,TGTGCCAGCAGCTTCGATCTCAGCGGGAGCGTTTCCAAAAACATTCAGTACTTC,CASSFDLSGSVSKNIQYF
many,TRBJ2-3,-,TRBV5-5,TGTGCCAGCAGCTTGGCCGGCATGGGTCCAGATACGCAGTATTTT,CASSLAGMGPDTQYF
many,TRBJ2-1,-,TRBV19,TGTGCCAGTAGCCCCTTCCCGGACAGTCATGAGCAGTTCTTC,CASSPFPDSHEQFF
many,TRBJ2-7,TRBD1,TRBV27,TGTGCCAGCAGTCCCGCCGGGACAGTCTACGAGCAGTACTTC,CASSPAGTVYEQYF
many,TRBJ1-5,-,TRBV12-3/TRBV12-4,TGTGCCAGCAGTTTGCCCGGGGTTGGGAATCAGCCCCAGCATTTT,CASSLPGVGNQPQHF
many,TRBJ2-7,TRBD2,TRBV6-6,TGTGCCAGCAGTTACGCTAGCGGGAGCCCCTACGAGCAGTACTTC,CASSYASGSPYEQYF
many,TRBJ1-5,-,TRBV6-5,TGTGCCAGCAGTTATTCGGGTAGGGGGGGCAATCAGCCCCAGCATTTT,CASSYSGRGGNQPQHF
many,TRBJ2-7,TRBD2,TRBV5-4,TGTGCCAGCAGCTTGGGTAGCGGGAGCGGCAACGAGCAGTACTTC,CASSLGSGSGNEQYF
many,TRBJ2-2,-,TRBV2,TGTGCCAGCATCCGGAGGGCAGGCGGCACCGGGGAGCTGTTTTTT,CASIRRAGGTGELFF
-,TRBJ2-7,-,TRBV25-1,TGTGCCAGCAGTGCCCATCATGGAACGGGAGAGCAGTACTTC,CASSAHHGTGEQYF
-,TRBJ1-2,TRBD1,TRBV2,TGTGCCAGCAGCATAACAGGGGGTGAATATGGCTACACCTTC,CASSITGGEYGYTF
few,TRBJ2-5,-,TRBV6-1,TGTGCCAGCAACCTCGCGTCGACAGGGACTCAAGAGACCCAGTACTTC,CASNLASTGTQETQYF
few,TRBJ2-5,-,TRBV20-1,TGCAGTGCTAGCGGTAACCTCGGGACCCAGTACTTC,CSASGNLGTQYF
-,TRBJ2-1,TRBD2,TRBV7-9,TGTGCCAGCAGCTTACGACTAGCGGGGCCCAATGAGCAGTTCTTC,CASSLRLAGPNEQFF
many,TRBJ1-3,-,TRBV28,TGTGCCAGCAGCTCCGGACTGTTCTCTGGAAACACCATATATTTT,CASSSGLFSGNTIYF
-,TRBJ1-4,-,TRBV29-1,TGCAGCGTTGAAGCGGGGGATGAAAAACTGTTTTTT,CSVEAGDEKLFF
-,TRBJ1-1,-,TRBV11-2,TGTGCCAGCAGCTTTTCCACAGGGAGGGACACTGAAGCTTTCTTT,CASSFSTGRDTEAFF
few,TRBJ2-5,TRBD2,TRBV19,TGTGCCAGTAGGGGAGCGGGAGTTGCGGCAGAGACCCAGTACTTC,CASRGAGVAAETQYF
few,TRBJ2-3,-,TRBV20-1,TGCAGTGCTAGAGATCTGAATAGCTCCCGCACAGATACGCAGTATTTT,CSARDLNSSRTDTQYF
-,TRBJ2-1,TRBD2,TRBV3-1,TGTGCCAGCAGCCTCGAAGGGCGGGAGGGCAATGAGCAGTGCTTC,CASSLEGREGNEQCF
-,TRBJ1-1,-,TRBV2,TGTGCCAGCAGTGAAACAGGTGTAATGAACACTGAAGCTTTCTTT,CASSETGVMNTEAFF
few,TRBJ1-2,-,TRBV10-2,TGCGCCAGCAGTTTAGCTCTGACGGCCTATGGCTACACCTTC,CASSLALTAYGYTF
many,TRBJ2-5,TRBD2,TRBV3-1,TGTGCCAGCAGCCAAGGACTAGCGTCGCGGGAGACCCAGTACTTC,CASSQGLASRETQYF